Below are 21 T cell receptor beta chains sequenced from a single sample in a study of CD8+CD57+ T cells in acquired aplastic anemia. TCR beta VDJ and CDR3 profiles were obtained from a genomic DNA template. MiXCR, run by TCRdb on the reads, gives a single entry per CDR3 protein. The sample holds roughly 58,000 distinct CDR3 sequences, 55% seen once. Specimen: sorted CD4+, CD8+, or CD8+CD57+ T cells (not recorded which) from PBMCs. These receptors were taken from a human donor in good health, serving as a control.

This clonotype was detected many times. CDR3 loop: CSARGGRSGSGKNIQYF. The DNA for the CDR3 is TGCAGTGCTAGAGGGGGAAGGTCCGGCTCTGGGAAAAACATTCAGTACTTC. The chain links TRBV20-1 to TRBJ2-4; no reliable D call. V dropped 1 base and J dropped 4 bases, with 20 bases sitting between them. Germline CDR1 reads DFQATT; CDR2 reads SNEGSKA (reference sequence). CDR3 size: 17 residues.

At least ten counts were recorded for this clonotype. This chain connects TRBV11-2 to TRBJ1-3; the D gene is possibly TRBD1 (5 bases). The germline V gene encodes CDR1 SGHAT and CDR2 FQNNGV. CDR3 length: 16 residues. Deletions cut 5 bases from V and 2 bases from J, with 16 bases between. CDR3 residues: CASSITPTAPGNTIYF. CDR3 in DNA: TGTGCCAGCAGCATTACCCCGACAGCTCCTGGAAACACCATATATTTT.

By share of the sample, this clonotype is medium-sized. This sequence joins TRBV2 and TRBJ1-6; 8 bases are a match to TRBD1. V shed 7 bases and J 9 bases; nucleotides not matched to a gene: 11. Germline V gene lookup returns CDR1 SNHLY and CDR2 FYNNEI. The CDR3 extends over 15 amino acids. CDR3 sequence: CASMEAGGLISPLHF. The CDR3, as DNA: TGTGCCAGCATGGAGGCAGGGGGCTTGATTTCACCCCTCCACTTT.

This clonotype was recorded only once. This chain uses TRBV25-1 with TRBJ1-1; D is perhaps TRBD1 (6 bases). The V end lost 5 bases, the J end lost 4 bases, and 20 bases lay between the germline ends. The CDR3 runs 16 residues. Germline values: CDR1 MGHDK, CDR2 SYGVNS. The CDR3 DNA reads as TGTGCCAGCAGTCCCCAAGGGGGGGGGAGGGGCACTGAAGCTTTCTTT. Its protein is CASSPQGGGRGTEAFF.

The V call is TRBV20-1, the J call TRBJ2-7, with D tentatively TRBD1 (5 bases). The CDR3 extends over 12 amino acids. V lost 3 bases and J lost 6, with 12 bases in between. The V gene's germline CDR1 is DFQATT and CDR2 SNEGSKA (reference sequence). The CDR3 region is CSARATAGEQYF. CDR3 nucleotide sequence: TGCAGTGCTAGGGCGACAGCCGGCGAGCAGTACTTC.

The J gene is TRBJ1-3, the V gene TRBV2; 9 bases match TRBD1. CDR3 length: 16 residues. After removal of 4 bases from V and 4 bases from J, the junction contained 8 bases not matched to a gene. From germline, CDR1 is SNHLY and CDR2 FYNNEI. CDR3 region: CASSAPGQGRGNTIYF. Here the CDR3 DNA reads TGTGCCAGCAGTGCTCCTGGACAGGGGAGAGGAAACACCATATATTTT.

This clonotype was seen once. The gene calls are TRBV20-1 and TRBJ2-7; D not resolved. The CDR3 length is 13 residues. The V end was cut by 0 bases, the J end by 7 bases, with 13 bases between. Germline CDR1 DFQATT, CDR2 SNEGSKA (reference sequence). The CDR3 reads CSAREVHLGEQYF. As DNA, the CDR3 is TGCAGTGCTAGAGAAGTCCATCTTGGGGAGCAGTACTTC.

This clonotype is judged medium-sized. The chain recombines TRBV29-1 with TRBJ2-3, with TRBD2 matching 9 bases. CDR3 length: 15 residues. V was pared by 5 bases and J by 0 bases, with 6 bases of the junction left unmatched. The germline V gene encodes CDR1 SQVTM and CDR2 ANQGSEA. CDR3 sequence reads: CSVSTSGSSTDTQYF. In DNA form, the CDR3 reads TGCAGCGTTAGCACTAGCGGGTCTAGCACAGATACGCAGTATTTT.

The rearrangement links TRBV12-3 or TRBV12-4 to TRBJ1-1; D is undetermined. This CDR3 has 12 residues. V was cut by 6 bases and J by 6 bases, with 11 bases left in between. The CDR3 region has the DNA TGTGCCAGCAGCCGGGGTGGCGCTGAAGCTTTCTTT. Amino acids: CASSRGGAEAFF.

This clonotype was counted ten times or more. This chain uses TRBV3-1 with TRBJ2-7; D uncertain. The CDR3 sequence is 14 residues long. Germline values: CDR1 LGHDT, CDR2 YNNKEL (reference sequence). V was trimmed by 1 base and J by 1 base, leaving 8 bases between them. The DNA of the CDR3 is TGTGCCAGCAGCCAAGTCCCGGAATCCTACGAGCAGTACTTC. Its translation: CASSQVPESYEQYF.

This clonotype was seen a single time. The V call is TRBV29-1, the J call TRBJ2-1; 7 nucleotides align to TRBD2. Germline V gene sequence: CDR1 SQVTM, CDR2 ANQGSEA. J lost 3 bases, V lost 8 bases, and 10 bases had no gene match. The CDR3 sequence is 14 residues long. The CDR3 region has the DNA TGCAGCAGCCAGGGAGCGGGGATCTACAATGAGCAGTTCTTC. Translated, it gives CSSQGAGIYNEQFF.

The gene calls are TRBV29-1 and TRBJ1-2; 7 bases are a match to TRBD1. Germline trimming cut 4 bases from V and 4 bases from J; bases unmatched to any gene: 6. The CDR3 consists of 13 residues. Germline values: CDR1 SQVTM, CDR2 ANQGSEA. The CDR3 nucleotides read TGCAGCGTTGGGGTGGCAGGGGGCTATGGCTACACCTTC. This translates into CSVGVAGGYGYTF. The complete variable domain, with remaining parts taken from reference TRBV29-1 and TRBJ1-2, reads SAVISQKPSRDICQRGTSLTIQCQVDSQVTMMFWYRQQPGQSLTLIATANQGSEATYESGFVIDKFPISRPNLTFSTLTVSNMSPEDSSIYLCSVGVAGGYGYTFGSGTRLTVV.

About this clonotype itself: The germline gene is not matched at one end of the junction; a read error may be the cause. The genes are TRBV4-2 and TRBJ2-1; tentatively, D is TRBD1 (5 bases). The CDR3 covers 15 residues. Germline lookup yields CDR1 LGHNA and CDR2 YNFKEQ. CDR3 nucleotides: TGTGCCAGCAGCCAATTCAGACAGCAAAACAATGGGCAGTCCTTC. Its translation: CASSQFRQQNNGQSF.

This chain links TRBV10-1 with TRBJ1-1; a weak D match, TRBD1 (5 bases). This CDR3 contains 13 residues. Germline-derived CDR1 and CDR2 are WNHNN and SYGVQD (reference sequence). V lost 6 bases and J lost 5, with 13 bases in between. The CDR3: CASSQGAPTEAFF. The CDR3 bases are TGCGCCAGCAGCCAAGGGGCGCCGACTGAAGCTTTCTTT.

This clonotype has only one observation. The chain joins TRBV2 to TRBJ2-7; D is possibly TRBD2 (7 bases). V shed 6 bases and J shed 0 bases, with 12 bases lying between them. Germline CDR1 is SNHLY and CDR2 is FYNNEI. The CDR3 totals 14 residues. The DNA for the CDR3 is TGTGCCAGCAGGCAAGGGGGGGGCTCCTACGAGCAGTACTTC. This encodes CASRQGGGSYEQYF.

This chain uses TRBV29-1 with TRBJ1-1; maybe TRBD1 (5 bases). Per germline, CDR1 SQVTM and CDR2 ANQGSEA. This CDR3 is 11 amino acids long. V lost 8 bases, J lost 6 bases, and 13 bases lay in between. In DNA form, the CDR3 reads TGCAGCAGTTTAATAGGGGCTGAAGCTTTCTTT. As protein: CSSLIGAEAFF.

This chain joins TRBV11-2 and TRBJ2-7, with 11 positions matching TRBD1. Germline loops: CDR1 SGHAT, CDR2 FQNNGV. Germline trimming cut 3 bases from V and 0 bases from J; bases unmatched to any gene: 1. The CDR3 is 15 residues long. CDR3 protein: CASSFGQGASYEQYF. CDR3 in DNA: TGTGCCAGCAGCTTTGGACAGGGGGCCTCCTACGAGCAGTACTTC.

This clonotype came up many times. The genes are TRBV30 and TRBJ2-3, with 11 bases fitting TRBD2. In germline, CDR1 is GTSNPN, CDR2 SVGIG (reference sequence). This CDR3 has 15 residues. V was clipped by 0 bases and J by 4 bases; unmatched bases: 3. The CDR3 nucleotides are TGTGCCTGGAGTGTGCTAGCGGGAGGATCAGATACGCAGTATTTT. Its protein is CAWSVLAGGSDTQYF.

The chain joins TRBV2 to TRBJ1-2, with 7 bases identical to TRBD1. V lost 9 bases to trimming and J lost 0 bases; unmatched junction nucleotides: 10. Germline CDR1 reads SNHLY; CDR2 reads FYNNEI. The CDR3 length is 15 residues. The CDR3 protein is CASPKQGLANYGYTF. CDR3 in DNA: TGTGCCAGTCCCAAACAGGGGCTAGCTAACTATGGCTACACCTTC.

The gene calls are TRBV28 and TRBJ1-4, with a tentative D call TRBD1 (6 bases). The CDR3 extends over 15 amino acids. Looked up from germline, CDR1 is MDHEN and CDR2 is SYDVKM. The ends were cut back, 7 bases at V and 4 bases at J, with 16 bases in the middle. This chain's CDR3 is CASIEPGQRNEKLFF. The CDR3, as DNA: TGTGCCAGCATCGAACCGGGACAACGTAATGAAAAACTGTTTTTT.

The rearrangement joins TRBV28 to TRBJ1-5, with a possible D match to TRBD1 (5 bases). V lost 2 bases and J 5 bases, leaving 13 bases between the germline ends. CDR3 length: 15 amino acids. Germline V gives CDR1 MDHEN, CDR2 SYDVKM. CDR3 protein: CASSLVGQGDQPQHF. Here the CDR3 DNA reads TGTGCCAGCAGTTTAGTAGGGCAGGGAGATCAGCCCCAGCATTTT.